Each of the 31 T cell receptor beta chains below was sequenced from the same sample in a study of spatial heterogeneity in lung cancer. Each CDR3 protein is one row after TCRdb ran MiXCR on the 5' RACE reads. The data contain roughly 6,000 distinct CDR3 sequences, roughly 16% of them singletons. As for time point: sample taken at primary tumor resection. Regarding the study as a whole: It was found that expanded intratumoral alpha and beta TCR counts tracked tumor mutation counts.

For these TCRs, the target antigens are not known. The sample in question was lung tumor tissue, obtained at surgery. These receptors were collected from a male donor with early-stage non-small cell lung cancer.

Regarding this clonotype: Because this beta chain is a stray read in a library intended to capture alpha chains, its abundance should not be given much weight. The chain is built from TRBV4-2 and TRBJ1-6; possibly TRBD1 for D (6 bases). The germline CDR1 and CDR2 sequences are LGHNA and YNFKEQ. Trimming took 0 bases from V and 3 from J, leaving 6 bases between them. This CDR3 comprises 15 residues. In DNA, the CDR3 is TGTGCCAGCAGCCAAGAACAGGGCTATAATTCACCCCTCCACTTT. Translation: CASSQEQGYNSPLHF.

By share, this clonotype counts as medium-sized. In a library made to pick up alpha chains, this beta chain is a stray read with a size that means little. The rearrangement links TRBV19 to TRBJ1-5; TRBD1 matches at 11 bases. CDR3 length: 14 residues. Per the germline V gene, CDR1 is LNHDA and CDR2 is SQIVND (reference sequence). V shed 5 bases and J 6 bases; nucleotides not matched to a gene: 3. The CDR3 sequence is CASSGTGGGQPQHF. The CDR3 nucleotides read TGTGCCAGTAGTGGGACAGGGGGAGGTCAGCCCCAGCATTTT.

Worth noting for this clonotype: This beta chain is a stray read from a library made for alpha chains; its abundance is not meaningful. The genes are TRBV9 and TRBJ2-5, with 10 nucleotides matching TRBD1. This CDR3 comprises 15 residues. The V gene's germline CDR1 is SGDLS and CDR2 YYNGEE. The ends lost 0 bases at V and 3 bases at J; junction bases unmatched: 2. The CDR3 DNA is TGTGCCAGCAGCGTAGAGGACAGGGGGAAAGAGACCCAGTACTTC. This encodes CASSVEDRGKETQYF.

This clonotype was seen only a few times. This beta chain turned up in a library designed for alpha chains; as an off-target read, its abundance says little. V is TRBV7-2 and J is TRBJ2-1, with 11 positions matching TRBD2. The CDR3 covers 16 residues. The V gene end was trimmed by 5 bases and the J gene end by 3 bases; junction bases not matched to a gene: 6. CDR1 SGHTA and CDR2 FQGNSA come from the germline V gene. The DNA of the CDR3 is TGTGCCAGCAGCCACATAGCGGGAGGGCACTACAATGAGCAGTTCTTC. This sequence encodes CASSHIAGGHYNEQFF.

The table lists this clonotype with a few counts. Within a library made for alpha chains, this beta chain is off target, and its count is uninformative. V is TRBV3-1 and J is TRBJ2-5; 8 nucleotides align to TRBD1. The CDR3 is 15 residues long. The germline gives CDR1 LGHDT, CDR2 YNNKEL (reference sequence). Germline trimming cut 2 bases from V and 4 bases from J; bases unmatched to any gene: 6. Written as DNA, the CDR3 is TGTGCCAGCAGCCAAAGGAGGCAGGGGGCAGAGACCCAGTACTTC. It specifies CASSQRRQGAETQYF.

As regards this clonotype: This beta chain is a stray read from a library made for alpha chains; its abundance is not meaningful. The chain carries TRBV20-1 and TRBJ2-1; TRBD1 matches 8 bases. Looked up from germline, CDR1 is DFQATT and CDR2 is SNEGSKA (reference sequence). With V trimmed by 6 bases and J by 5 bases, 6 bases remained unmatched. This CDR3 region has 13 residues. In nucleotides, the CDR3 is TGCAGTGCGTCGGACAGGGCCGACAATGAGCAGTTCTTC. It encodes CSASDRADNEQFF.

This clonotype was observed a handful of times. The library was prepared for alpha chains; this beta chain is a stray read, so its frequency means little. The genes are TRBV6-6 and TRBJ2-2, with 7 nucleotides matching TRBD2. Germline CDR1 MNHNY, CDR2 SVGAGI (reference sequence). V lost 2 bases, J lost 6 bases, and 18 bases stayed unmatched. This CDR3 spans 19 amino acids. The CDR3 loop is CASSYPLSRGSMSAGELFF. CDR3 sequence (DNA): TGTGCCAGCAGTTACCCCCTCTCACGCGGGAGTATGAGCGCCGGGGAGCTGTTTTTT.

This clonotype is classed as medium-sized. This beta chain lies outside the target of a library built for alpha chains; its clone size means little. J is TRBJ2-1 and V is TRBV7-9; 14 bases are shared with TRBD2. The CDR3 sequence is 16 residues long. The J segment lost 5 bases and the V segment lost 5 bases, leaving 5 bases of the junction unmatched. Germline-derived CDR1 and CDR2 are SEHNR and FQNEAQ (reference sequence). In DNA, the CDR3 is TGTGCCAGCAGCCCGAGACTAGCGGGAGGGCACAATGAGCAGTTCTTC. Translating it yields CASSPRLAGGHNEQFF.

By frequency in the sample, this clonotype is medium-sized. In a library made to pick up alpha chains, this beta chain is a stray read with a size that means little. This rearrangement joins TRBV20-1 to TRBJ2-5; no clear D gene. Germline CDR1 reads DFQATT; CDR2 reads SNEGSKA (reference sequence). V was trimmed by 0 bases and J by 12 bases, leaving 20 bases between them. There are 14 residues in the CDR3. CDR3: CSARDVRYQAFKYF. CDR3 nucleotides: TGCAGTGCTAGAGATGTACGGTACCAAGCTTTTAAGTACTTC.

Turning to this clonotype: Since the library was made to target alpha chains, this beta chain is a stray read and its abundance is not meaningful. The V gene is TRBV12-3 or TRBV12-4, the J gene TRBJ2-7; D is ambiguous. Trimming removed 5 bases at V and 6 bases at J, with 8 bases between. There are 11 residues in the CDR3. The CDR3 nucleotides read TGTGCCAGCAGTCAAGGGCGCGAGCAGTACTTC. Translating gives CASSQGREQYF.

This clonotype was seen a handful of times. Since the library was made to target alpha chains, this beta chain is a stray read and its abundance is not meaningful. The chain carries TRBV29-1 and TRBJ2-3; TRBD1 matches at 7 bases. J was trimmed by 3 bases and V by 4 bases; bases with no gene match: 7. The germline CDR1 and CDR2 sequences are SQVTM and ANQGSEA. The CDR3 totals 14 residues. CDR3 sequence reads: CSVAGTVKTDTQYF. The DNA for the CDR3 is TGCAGCGTTGCTGGGACAGTGAAAACAGATACGCAGTATTTT.

This clonotype is judged medium-sized. The library was prepared for alpha chains; this beta chain is a stray read, so its frequency means little. The V gene is TRBV28, the J gene TRBJ1-1, with a tentative D call TRBD1 (5 bases). V was trimmed by 6 bases and J by 10 bases, leaving 15 bases between them. Germline V gene sequence: CDR1 MDHEN, CDR2 SYDVKM. The CDR3 length is 12 residues. The CDR3 bases are TGTGCCAGCAGACCCACGGGGGGAGGAGCTTTCTTT. Amino acid sequence: CASRPTGGGAFF.

Sample share makes this clonotype medium-sized (0.01 to 0.1%). This beta chain is an unintended read in a library built for alpha chains; its size means little. The genes are TRBV27 and TRBJ1-6, with D possibly matching TRBD1 (6 bases). Germline V gives CDR1 MNHEY, CDR2 SMNVEV (reference sequence). The CDR3 is made up of 16 amino acids. Trimming stripped 7 bases from V and 7 bases from J, with 20 bases between. CDR3 sequence reads: CASISLGTSGNSPLHF. CDR3 bases: TGTGCCAGCATTTCGCTGGGGACATCGGGAAATTCACCCCTCCACTTT.

By sample share, this clonotype is medium-sized (0.01 to 0.1%). The library was designed around alpha chains, so this beta chain is a stray read whose abundance carries little weight. V gene TRBV7-9 combines with J gene TRBJ2-2; D is possibly TRBD1 (5 bases). Trimming left V 1 base short and J 3 bases short, with 12 bases between. Germline assignment: CDR1 SEHNR and CDR2 FQNEAQ (reference sequence). This CDR3 is built from 16 residues. CDR3 bases: TGTGCCAGCAGCTTAGTGCTGGGGCTGTACACCGGGGAGCTGTTTTTT. It yields the protein CASSLVLGLYTGELFF.

A word on this clonotype: This beta chain lies outside the target of a library built for alpha chains; its clone size means little. CDR3: CASSPRGRANEQFF. As DNA, the CDR3 is TGTGCCAGCTCCCCGAGGGGTCGGGCCAATGAGCAGTTCTTC. This chain connects TRBV18 to TRBJ2-1, with D possibly being TRBD1 or TRBD2 (5 bases each). The germline V and J ends were trimmed by 6 bases and 6 bases, with 15 bases remaining between them. The CDR3 loop spans 14 amino acids. CDR1 and CDR2 (germline): KGHSH, LQKENI.

This clonotype is judged medium-sized. Found in a library prepared for alpha chains, this beta chain is an off-target read, and its abundance has little meaning. The V gene is TRBV29-1, the J gene TRBJ2-5, with 7 bases that match TRBD1. Germline V gene sequence: CDR1 SQVTM, CDR2 ANQGSEA. V shed 1 base and J 2 bases; nucleotides not matched to a gene: 4. The CDR3 extends over 14 amino acids. Here the CDR3 DNA reads TGCAGCGTTGAAGCCAGGGGGTCACAAGAGACCCAGTACTTC. This gives the protein CSVEARGSQETQYF.

This clonotype was recorded at least ten times. This beta chain was picked up by a library intended for alpha chains and is off target, so its count carries little meaning. This rearrangement joins TRBV7-2 to TRBJ2-2; D unclear. This CDR3 is built from 13 residues. The V gene lost 5 bases and the J gene lost 5 bases, with 9 bases spanning the gap. Germline CDR1 is SGHTA and CDR2 is FQGNSA. CDR3 DNA sequence: TGTGCCAGCAGCCCCCCCGGGACCGGGGAGCTGTTTTTT. This codes for CASSPPGTGELFF.

In this sample, this clonotype is medium-sized. This beta chain came through as a stray read in a library set up for alpha chains, and its size says little. This chain links TRBV13 with TRBJ1-1, with TRBD1 matching 8 bases. The CDR3 is made up of 13 amino acids. Germline trimming cut 5 bases from V and 6 bases from J; bases unmatched to any gene: 5. Germline V CDR1 and CDR2: PRHDT, FYEKMQ (reference sequence). The CDR3 DNA is TGTGCCAGCAGCCCAGGCAGGGGGCCTGAAGCTTTCTTT. Translating gives CASSPGRGPEAFF. Full variable domain (outside the CDR3, taken from reference TRBV13 and TRBJ1-1): AAGVIQSPRHLIKEKRETATLKCYPIPRHDTVYWYQQGPGQDPQFLISFYEKMQSDKGSIPDRFSAQQFSDYHSELNMSSLELGDSALYFCASSPGRGPEAFFGQGTRLTVV.

This clonotype appeared a few times. As an off-target read in a library built for alpha chains, this beta chain has a frequency of little significance. The rearrangement joins TRBV29-1 to TRBJ2-3; 10 bases line up with TRBD2. Germline V gene sequence: CDR1 SQVTM, CDR2 ANQGSEA. The ends lost 1 base at V and 5 bases at J; junction bases unmatched: 9. The CDR3 covers 16 residues. This CDR3 is CSVEGVLAGDVDTQYF. DNA of the CDR3: TGCAGCGTTGAAGGGGTCCTAGCGGGGGATGTAGATACGCAGTATTTT.

The sample holds many counts of this clonotype. The library was built for alpha chains, so this beta chain is an off-target read and its size means little. The chain joins TRBV20-1 to TRBJ1-5; D unresolved. CDR3 length: 12 amino acids. Germline V gene data show CDR1 as DFQATT and CDR2 as SNEGSKA (reference sequence). V dropped 6 bases and J dropped 5 bases, with 11 bases sitting between them. CDR3 nucleotide sequence: TGCAGTGCCAGTCGAGTGGATCAGCCCCAGCATTTT. Translated, it gives CSASRVDQPQHF.

This clonotype was counted a few times. As an off-target read in a library built for alpha chains, this beta chain has a frequency of little significance. The chain has TRBV4-3 and TRBJ2-3, with 10 nucleotides matching TRBD2. The trim removed 0 bases at V and 1 base at J, leaving 10 bases unmatched. Germline loops: CDR1 LGHNA, CDR2 YSLEER. This CDR3 spans 19 amino acids. This CDR3 reads CASSQERTSGVGGTDTQYF. The DNA of the CDR3 is TGCGCCAGCAGCCAAGAAAGAACTAGCGGGGTGGGAGGCACAGATACGCAGTATTTT.

This clonotype was seen at least ten times. The library was prepared for alpha chains; this beta chain is a stray read, so its frequency means little. This sequence joins TRBV7-9 and TRBJ2-2, with 7 bases fitting TRBD2. The V and J ends lost 6 bases and 0 bases, in that order; junction bases with no gene match: 10. Germline CDR1 reads SEHNR; CDR2 reads FQNEAQ (reference sequence). The CDR3 contains 17 residues. CDR3 sequence: CASSPRTGGPNTGELFF. The CDR3 nucleotides are TGTGCCAGCAGTCCCCGGACGGGGGGTCCGAACACCGGGGAGCTGTTTTTT.

By sample fraction, this clonotype is medium-sized (0.01 to 0.1%). The size of this beta chain means little, since it is a stray read in a library made for alpha chains. This sequence joins TRBV12-3 or TRBV12-4 and TRBJ1-5; D is undetermined. Trimming shortened V by 2 bases and J by 7 bases, and 6 bases separated the two germline ends. The CDR3 is 12 amino acids. DNA of the CDR3: TGTGCCAGCAGTTTACCCGGGCAGCCCCAGCATTTT. Its translation is CASSLPGQPQHF.

This clonotype was observed at least ten times. This beta chain lies outside the target of a library built for alpha chains; its clone size means little. V is TRBV29-1 and J is TRBJ2-7, with 8 bases identical to TRBD1. Germline V gene lookup returns CDR1 SQVTM and CDR2 ANQGSEA. V was clipped by 6 bases and J by 2 bases; unmatched bases: 9. The CDR3 spans 14 residues. As DNA, the CDR3 is TGCAGCGTCCAACCGGCAGGGGGCGCCTACGAGCAGTACTTC. The encoded protein is CSVQPAGGAYEQYF.

In its sample, this clonotype is medium-sized (0.01 to 0.1%). Being off target in a library aimed at alpha chains, this beta chain has a size of little meaning. This chain uses TRBV7-6 with TRBJ2-7; maybe TRBD2 (6 bases). Germline assignment: CDR1 SGHVS and CDR2 FNYEAQ. The CDR3 contains 15 residues. V was clipped by 5 bases and J by 5 bases, with 19 bases between them. For the CDR3, the DNA is TGTGCCAGCAGCCAGACGGACACCGGGACTGACGAGCAGTACTTC. Translation gives CASSQTDTGTDEQYF.

In its sample, this clonotype ranks as medium-sized. This beta chain is an off-target read within a library intended for alpha chains, so its frequency means little. The V call is TRBV4-3, the J call TRBJ1-1, with a tentative D call TRBD1 (6 bases). The V end was cut by 1 base, the J end by 7 bases, with 10 bases between. The CDR3 is 13 residues long. The V gene's germline CDR1 is LGHNA and CDR2 YSLEER. The CDR3 coding sequence is TGCGCCAGCAGCCAAGGCATACAGGGTGAAGCTTTCTTT. Translated, it gives CASSQGIQGEAFF.

Turning to this clonotype: With the library built for alpha chains, this beta chain is off target and its frequency is not meaningful. CDR3 DNA: TGTGCCAGCAGTGAAGAGAGGACAGGGGTTGGCTATGGCTACACCTTC. As protein: CASSEERTGVGYGYTF. J is TRBJ1-2 and V is TRBV6-1, with 9 positions matching TRBD1. With 1 base clipped from V and 4 bases from J, the junction kept 7 bases outside the gene matches. Looked up from germline, CDR1 is MNHNS and CDR2 is SASEGT. The CDR3 is 16 amino acids.

A remark on this clonotype: Being off target in a library aimed at alpha chains, this beta chain has a size of little meaning. The chain joins TRBV6-1 to TRBJ2-5; 7 bases fit TRBD1. Germline CDR1 MNHNS, CDR2 SASEGT. This CDR3 contains 15 residues. With V trimmed by 7 bases and J by 3 bases, 11 bases remained unmatched. CDR3 nucleotides: TGTGCCAGCACTTACCTTTGGGACAGTGAAGAGACCCAGTACTTC. This translates into CASTYLWDSEETQYF.

This clonotype is labeled as medium-sized. This beta chain is off target for a library built for alpha chains, so its abundance means little. The chain is built from TRBV29-1 and TRBJ1-5, with 9 bases matching TRBD1. Germline trimming cut 6 bases from V and 9 bases from J; bases unmatched to any gene: 9. The V gene's germline CDR1 is SQVTM and CDR2 ANQGSEA. The CDR3 spans 13 residues. In DNA, the CDR3 is TGCAGCGTGGGACAGGGTGAGACTGGGCCCCAGCATTTT. This gives the protein CSVGQGETGPQHF.

This clonotype ranks as medium-sized. Because the library targeted alpha chains, this beta chain is an off-target read whose size means little. The V call is TRBV23-1, the J call TRBJ2-7, with a tentative D call TRBD1 (6 bases). TRBV23-1 is identified as an open reading frame with a role that is uncertain. This CDR3 is 14 amino acids long. V was shortened by 2 bases and J by 9 bases, with 17 bases between the two germline ends. The CDR3 DNA follows: TGCGCCAGCAGTCAACCACCAACAGGGCAGGGGCAGTACTTC. This codes for CASSQPPTGQGQYF.

Comment on this clonotype: This beta chain was picked up by a library intended for alpha chains and is off target, so its count carries little meaning. The genes are TRBV7-2 and TRBJ2-1; tentative D call: TRBD2 (5 bases). The germline V gene encodes CDR1 SGHTA and CDR2 FQGNSA. The CDR3 covers 10 residues. V dropped 8 bases and J dropped 7 bases, with 6 bases sitting between them. The CDR3 protein is CASGLNEQFF. The CDR3 nucleotides are TGTGCCAGCGGACTGAATGAGCAGTTCTTC.